These T cell receptor beta chains were read from a single sample in a study of blood T cell repertoires in COVID-19. TCRdb's table, derived via immunoSEQ multiplex PCR, lists solely in-frame clones and lacks some. The sample lists 200,000 to 250,000 clones; about 86% were seen once. What was sequenced was PBMCs or T cells enriched from blood (not recorded which). Every receptor here comes from a woman between 40 and 55 years old with acute COVID-19. The CDR3 runs from the conserved cysteine through the conserved F or W. The D gene is left open where the match is weak. The size field is filled for only some rows; it gives once, few, many or a size class.

size	D	V	J	DNA	CDR3
.	.	TRBV6-5	TRBJ1-6	TGTGCCAGCAGTCGGGAGTATAATTCACCCCTCCACTTT	CASSREYNSPLHF
once	TRBD2	TRBV28	TRBJ2-7	TGTGCCAGCAGTTCCACGGGAGGGCCCACCTACGAGCAGTACTTC	CASSSTGGPTYEQYF
.	.	TRBV28	TRBJ1-5	TGTGCCAGCAGTTTGGGGCGGCATCAGCCCCAGCATTTT	CASSLGRHQPQHF
.	TRBD1	TRBV7-8	TRBJ2-1	TGTGCCAGCAGCCGACGACAGGGAACTACGTCCTACAATGAGCAGTTCTTC	CASSRRQGTTSYNEQFF
.	.	TRBV20-1	TRBJ2-7	TGCAGTGCCCCTGGGGCTATGGAGCAGTACTTC	CSAPGAMEQYF
once	.	TRBV6-5	TRBJ2-5	TGTGCCAGCAGTTACGGGGGGGAGACCCAGTACTTC	CASSYGGETQYF
.	TRBD2	TRBV7-3	TRBJ2-3	TGTGCCAGCAGCTTAACGCCAGCGGGAGGCCAGTATTTT	CASSLTPAGGQYF
.	TRBD2	TRBV10-3	TRBJ2-7	TGTGCCATCAGTTCTACTAGCGTCAGCTACGAGCAGTACTTC	CAISSTSVSYEQYF
.	.	TRBV2	TRBJ2-7	TGTGCCTCTGTCGGAAGCGACCGCTTCTACGAGCAGTACTTC	CASVGSDRFYEQYF
.	TRBD2	TRBV10-2	TRBJ2-7	TGCGCCAGCAGTTATAGCCTACGGGGGGGGTTTTCTAGCTTAGAGCAGTACTTC	CASSYSLRGGFSSLEQYF
few	.	TRBV5-5	TRBJ1-6	TGTGCCAGCTCTGGAACAGACAATTCACCCCTCCACTTT	CASSGTDNSPLHF
.	.	TRBV3-1/TRBV3-2	TRBJ1-5	TGTGCCAGCAGCCCCGGAGGCCCTAGCAATCAGCCCCAGCATTTT	CASSPGGPSNQPQHF
.	TRBD1	TRBV5-5	TRBJ1-3	TGTGCCAGCAGCTTGGCGACAGGGGGCGGAAACACCATATATTTT	CASSLATGGGNTIYF
.	.	TRBV7-9	TRBJ1-2	TGTGCCAGCAGCCCCAGGGATTACAATGGCTACACCTTC	CASSPRDYNGYTF
.	.	TRBV2	TRBJ1-1	TGTGCCAGCAGGCGGGTATACACACAAAGCTTTTACACTGAAGCTTTCTTT	CASRRVYTQSFYTEAFF
.	.	TRBV29-1	TRBJ1-4	TGCAGCGGAACTACAGGGTATGAAAAACTGTTTTTT	CSGTTGYEKLFF
.	TRBD2	TRBV14	TRBJ2-2	TGTGCCAGCAGCCAGGAGTTCGTTAGCGGGAGGGCCTGGGACACCGGGGAGCTGTTTTTT	CASSQEFVSGRAWDTGELFF
once	.	TRBV9	TRBJ1-3	TGTGCCAGCAGCGCCGACCCGACAGCTGGAAACACCATATATTTT	CASSADPTAGNTIYF
.	.	TRBV19	TRBJ2-5	TGTGCCAGTAGTATCTTAGGGGACCAAGAGACCCAGTACTTC	CASSILGDQETQYF
.	.	TRBV18	TRBJ1-5	TGTGCCAGCTCACCAGGGGAGGGTACTCAGCCCCAGCATTTT	CASSPGEGTQPQHF
.	.	TRBV4-1	TRBJ1-1	TGCGCCAGCAGCCAACCAGCAGGGGCCTGGGCTTTCTTT	CASSQPAGAWAFF
.	.	TRBV7-9	TRBJ2-7	TGTGCCAGCAGCTTGACAGGTATCCACGAGCAGTACTTC	CASSLTGIHEQYF
.	.	TRBV3-1/TRBV3-2	TRBJ1-1	TGTGCCAGCAGCTTAACTCGCCCGGGAAGGAACACTGAAGCTTTCTTT	CASSLTRPGRNTEAFF
.	TRBD2	TRBV9	TRBJ2-2	TGTGCCAGCAGCGTAGGTGCGGGAGGGAACACCGGGGAGCTGTTTTTT	CASSVGAGGNTGELFF
.	TRBD1	TRBV10-1	TRBJ2-7	TGCGCCAGCAGCACAGGGGAAGTCTCGTCCGAGCAGTACTTC	CASSTGEVSSEQYF
.	TRBD2	TRBV11-3	TRBJ2-1	TGTGCCAGCAGCTTAGAGTCTAGCGGGATCTACAATGAGCAGTTCTTC	CASSLESSGIYNEQFF
.	.	TRBV28	TRBJ1-5	TGTGCCAGCAGCCCGTTGGCAAAGAATAGCAATCAGCCCCAGCATTTT	CASSPLAKNSNQPQHF
.	TRBD1	TRBV14	TRBJ2-7	TGTGCCAGCAGCCAAACGGGGACAGGGTCGCCCTACGAGCAGTACTTC	CASSQTGTGSPYEQYF
.	.	TRBV6-2/TRBV6-3	TRBJ2-5	TGTGCCAGCAGTCAAGGACAGACGTACCAAGAGACCCAGTACTTC	CASSQGQTYQETQYF
.	.	TRBV5-1	TRBJ2-5	TGCGCCAGCAGCTTGGGGAGCCAAGAGACCCAGTACTTC	CASSLGSQETQYF
.	TRBD2	TRBV9	TRBJ2-2	TGTGCCAGCAGCGCAACTAGCGTCCTCACCGGGGAGCTGTTTTTT	CASSATSVLTGELFF
once	TRBD1	TRBV5-1	TRBJ1-1	TGCGCCAGCAGCACCAACCGGGACAGGGGATTGAAGGACACTGAAGCTTTCTTT	CASSTNRDRGLKDTEAFF
.	.	TRBV19	TRBJ2-1	TGTGCCAGTAGTGCCGGTTCGTTTGAGCAGTTCTTC	CASSAGSFEQFF
.	.	TRBV19	TRBJ2-2	TGTGCCAGTAGCCAATACGACAGCTCCACCGGGGAGCTGTTTTTT	CASSQYDSSTGELFF
once	TRBD2	TRBV5-4	TRBJ2-7	TGTGCCAGCAGCTTCGAAGGTGCTAGCGGCATCTACGAGCAGTACTTC	CASSFEGASGIYEQYF
.	.	TRBV28	TRBJ1-1	TGTGCCAGCAGCACAGGGAGGGACACTGAAGCTTTCTTT	CASSTGRDTEAFF
.	.	TRBV6-5	TRBJ2-1	TGTGCCAGCAGTTCTACTCCATGGAATGAGCAGTTCTTC	CASSSTPWNEQFF
.	TRBD2	TRBV4-1	TRBJ2-3	TGCGCCAGCAGCCAAGAGGGGGGCGGGAGGGCCCATACGCAGTATTTT	CASSQEGGGRAHTQYF
.	.	TRBV6-1	TRBJ2-4	TGTGCCAGCAGTGAGCGGGGATCCCTGGGTATCATTCAGTACTTC	CASSERGSLGIIQYF
few	.	TRBV10-3	TRBJ2-1	TGTGCCATCAGTGACGATCGGGGTAGCTCCTACAATGAGCAGTTCTTC	CAISDDRGSSYNEQFF
.	.	TRBV11-3	TRBJ2-7	TGTGCCAGCAGTAGCGACGCCTACGAGCAGTACTTC	CASSSDAYEQYF
.	TRBD2	TRBV5-4	TRBJ2-5	TGTGCCAGCAGCTTGCCATCCGGGGGGCAAGAGACCCAGTACTTC	CASSLPSGGQETQYF
.	.	TRBV11-3	TRBJ2-1	TGTGCCAGCAGCCCGAGCCCCTCCTACAATGAGCAGTTCTTC	CASSPSPSYNEQFF
.	TRBD1	TRBV28	TRBJ2-7	TGTGCCACCCGGGACAGCGTAACCTACGAGCAGTACTTC	CATRDSVTYEQYF
.	TRBD1	TRBV19	TRBJ1-4	TGTGCCAGCCGACCGGGACAGGGGAGTATAACAGCTAATGAAAAACTGTTTTTT	CASRPGQGSITANEKLFF
.	.	TRBV14	TRBJ2-1	TGTGCCAGCAGCCAAGACAGAGGGTGGGGTGACAACCAGTTCTTC	CASSQDRGWGDNQFF
.	TRBD2	TRBV9	TRBJ2-1	TGTGCCAGCAGCGTCTCGGGAGGGATTTACAATGAGCAGTTCTTC	CASSVSGGIYNEQFF
.	.	TRBV5-6	TRBJ2-7	TGTGCCAGCAGCTCGAAGCCAGGCAGCTCCTACGAGCAGTACTTC	CASSSKPGSSYEQYF
few	.	TRBV11-1	TRBJ1-5	TGTGCCAGCAGCCCCCAAGGGGTCGGTCAGCCCCAGCATTTT	CASSPQGVGQPQHF
few	TRBD1	TRBV6-2/TRBV6-3	TRBJ2-1	TGTGCCAGCAGTATCCGGGACAGTTACAATGAGCAGTTCTTC	CASSIRDSYNEQFF
.	TRBD1	TRBV19	TRBJ1-2	TGTGCCAGTACCCAGGGGGCAACTCACGGCTACACCTTC	CASTQGATHGYTF
.	TRBD2	TRBV7-3	TRBJ2-2	TGTGCCAGCAGCTCCACTAGCGGGAGGAGGACCGGGGAGCTGTTTTTT	CASSSTSGRRTGELFF
.	.	TRBV6-5	TRBJ1-1	TGTGCCAGCAGATCGACACCAAACACTGAAGCTTTCTTT	CASRSTPNTEAFF